This T cell receptor (beta chain) was identified in a study of cytomegalovirus exposure and HLA in healthy donors. Study as a whole: Among the 400 or so donors who were genotyped, about 80% fell in the genetic ancestry cluster that is associated with self-reported Caucasian donors.

13 Jbeta primers and 60 Vbeta primers were used for the PCR. Per the original methods: Roughly 11 million shared chains were among 80 million or so unique TCR beta chains counted in a later analysis. Sequenced by immunoSEQ multiplex PCR; TCRdb stores in-frame clones only, minus some. That table supplies the V and J calls and clone size; D and trimming were determined from the DNA. Of roughly 62,000 clones listed, approximately 80% are singletons. Details on this clone: Its antigen is undetermined.

General observations from the study: Later analysis identified a missense DCLRE1C variant that was linked to TCR beta V- and J-gene trimming.

Germline V CDR1 and CDR2: SGHRS, YFSETQ. The CDR3 length is 14 residues. J lost 10 bases, V lost 0 bases, and 2 bases had no gene match. The receptor comes from a woman aged 40 to 50 in good health and CMV-seropositive. Source material: PBMCs. The chain is built from TRBV5-1 and TRBJ1-6; TRBD1 matches 9 bases. CDR3 sequence (DNA): TGCGCCAGCAGCTTGGACAGGGGGCTCTCACCCCTCCACTTT. Protein: CASSLDRGLSPLHF. Based on the CDR3 plus reference TRBV5-1 and TRBJ1-6, the full variable domain is KAGVTQTPRYLIKTRGQQVTLSCSPISGHRSVSWYQQTPGQGLQFLFEYFSETQRNKGNFPGRFSGRQFSNSRSEMNVSTLELGDSALYLCASSLDRGLSPLHFGNGTRLTVT.